The 9 T cell receptor beta chains listed next were all sequenced from one sample in a study of cytomegalovirus exposure and HLA in healthy donors. The study ran its PCR with 60 Vbeta and 13 Jbeta primers. The repertoire was sequenced with immunoSEQ multiplex PCR; TCRdb's copy has only in-frame clones and lacks some. The sample consists of some 120,000 clones, about 8.5% of them appearing once. Source material: PBMCs. These receptors were obtained from a middle-aged man in good health and CMV-seronegative.

Only a few counts were recorded for this clone. The CDR3: CASSLQANTEAFF. CDR3 DNA: TGCGCCAGCAGCTTGCAAGCGAACACTGAAGCTTTCTTT. The V gene is TRBV5-1, the J gene TRBJ1-1; D is ambiguous. The CDR3 contains 13 residues. V was pared by 1 base and J by 1 base, with 5 bases between. The V gene's germline CDR1 is SGHRS and CDR2 YFSETQ.

The chain combines TRBV25-1 with TRBJ2-2, with TRBD1 matching 11 bases. Germline values: CDR1 MGHDK, CDR2 SYGVNS. The junction had 5 bases not matched to a gene; V was cut back by 2 bases and J by 6 bases. The CDR3 has 16 amino acids. CDR3 sequence reads: CASSEGDRGSSGELFF. CDR3 nucleotide sequence: TGTGCCAGCAGTGAAGGGGACAGGGGGTCGTCCGGGGAGCTGTTTTTT.

This chain connects TRBV6-5 to TRBJ1-6, with D uncertain. Trimming removed 6 bases from V and 6 bases from J, with 15 bases in between. The germline V gene encodes CDR1 MNHEY and CDR2 SVGAGI. The CDR3 covers 15 residues. DNA of the CDR3: TGTGCCAGCAGCTACCTGGACTTCCCTAATTCACCCCTCCACTTT. It codes for CASSYLDFPNSPLHF.

V and J are TRBV19 and TRBJ2-1; D perhaps matches TRBD2 (5 bases). The CDR3 has 18 residues. V lost 0 bases to trimming and J lost 0 bases, with 15 bases between them. Germline CDR1 is LNHDA and CDR2 is SQIVND (reference sequence). The CDR3 spells CASSIDLFRGSSYNEQFF. The CDR3 region has the DNA TGTGCCAGTAGTATAGATCTATTTCGGGGTAGCTCCTACAATGAGCAGTTCTTC.

This clone was counted between two and nine times. The chain carries TRBV23-1 and TRBJ1-1; TRBD1 matches 7 bases. TRBV23-1 is noted as an ORF with a role that remains uncertain. The CDR3 spans 15 residues. Unmatched junction bases numbered 7, after V lost 4 bases and J lost 2 bases. CDR3 sequence (DNA): TGCGCCAGCAGTCCCTGGGACAGATGTAACACTGAAGCTTTCTTT. This gives the protein CASSPWDRCNTEAFF.

Comment on this clone: Germline is not matched at one junction end, which may reflect a read error. The gene calls are TRBV4-1 and TRBJ2-5; a possible D gene is TRBD1 (5 bases). The closer fit of TRBJ2-7 to the DNA end suggests the J call may be wrong. Germline V gene sequence: CDR1 MGHRA, CDR2 YSYEKL. This CDR3 has 15 amino acids. The CDR3, as DNA: TGCACCAGCAGCCAAGTCGTAACAGATAGGGGCGAGCAGTACTTC. Amino acid sequence: CTSSQVVTDRGEQYF.

The V call is TRBV2, the J call TRBJ2-2, with 7 nucleotides matching TRBD1. The germline gives CDR1 SNHLY, CDR2 FYNNEI. J was trimmed by 7 bases and V by 4 bases; bases with no gene match: 3. The CDR3 totals 13 residues. CDR3 amino acids: CASSGQGFGELFF. CDR3 nucleotides: TGTGCCAGCAGTGGACAGGGTTTCGGGGAGCTGTTTTTT.

The genes are TRBV15 and TRBJ1-4; D is uncertain. Germline V lookup: CDR1 LNHNV, CDR2 YYDKDF (reference sequence). The CDR3 has 13 amino acids. V was pared by 1 base and J by 5 bases, with 5 bases between. CDR3 amino acids: CATSRALNEKLFF. CDR3 nucleotide sequence: TGTGCCACCAGCAGAGCCCTAAATGAAAAACTGTTTTTT.

The V gene is TRBV28, the J gene TRBJ2-7; 9 bases fit TRBD1. J lost 6 bases, V lost 4 bases, and 10 bases had no gene match. The CDR3 extends over 15 amino acids. Germline V gene lookup returns CDR1 MDHEN and CDR2 SYDVKM. This CDR3 is CASSSTGTGRIEQYF. As DNA, the CDR3 is TGTGCCAGCAGTTCTACCGGGACAGGGAGGATCGAGCAGTACTTC. The variable domain in full, with the rest retrieved from reference TRBV28 and TRBJ2-7, is DVKVTQSSRYLVKRTGEKVFLECVQDMDHENMFWYRQDPGLGLRLIYFSYDVKMKEKGDIPEGYSVSREKKERFSLILESASTNQTSMYLCASSSTGTGRIEQYFGPGTRLTVT.